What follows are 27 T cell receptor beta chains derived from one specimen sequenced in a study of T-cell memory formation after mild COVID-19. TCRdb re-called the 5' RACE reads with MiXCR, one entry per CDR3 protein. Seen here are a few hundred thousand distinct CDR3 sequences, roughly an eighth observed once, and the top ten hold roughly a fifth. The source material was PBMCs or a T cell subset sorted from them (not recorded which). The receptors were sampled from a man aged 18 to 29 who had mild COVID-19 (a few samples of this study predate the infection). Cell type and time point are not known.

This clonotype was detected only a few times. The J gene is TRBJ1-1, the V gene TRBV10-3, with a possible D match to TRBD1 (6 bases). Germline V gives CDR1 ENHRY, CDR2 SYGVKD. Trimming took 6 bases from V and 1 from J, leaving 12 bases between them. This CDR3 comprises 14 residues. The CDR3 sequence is CAIRGQRTNTEAFF. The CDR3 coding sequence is TGTGCCATCAGAGGACAGCGGACGAACACTGAAGCTTTCTTT.

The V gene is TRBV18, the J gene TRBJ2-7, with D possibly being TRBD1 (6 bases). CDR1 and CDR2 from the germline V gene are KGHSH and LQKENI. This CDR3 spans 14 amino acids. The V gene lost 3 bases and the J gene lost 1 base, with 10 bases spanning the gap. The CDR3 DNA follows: TGTGCCAGCTCACCCGCCGGGACATCCTACGAGCAGTACTTC. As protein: CASSPAGTSYEQYF. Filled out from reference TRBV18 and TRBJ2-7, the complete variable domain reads NAGVMQNPRHLVRRRGQEARLRCSPMKGHSHVYWYRQLPEEGLKFMVYLQKENIIDESGMPKERFSAEFPKEGPSILRIQQVVRGDSAAYFCASSPAGTSYEQYFGPGTRLTVT.

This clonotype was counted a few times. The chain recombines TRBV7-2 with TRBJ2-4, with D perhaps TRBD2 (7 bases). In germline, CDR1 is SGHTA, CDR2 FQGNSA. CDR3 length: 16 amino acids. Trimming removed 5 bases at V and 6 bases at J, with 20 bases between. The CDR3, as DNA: TGTGCCAGCAGCCTGGAGGGGGGAGGGATCGGAAACATTCAGTACTTC. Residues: CASSLEGGGIGNIQYF.

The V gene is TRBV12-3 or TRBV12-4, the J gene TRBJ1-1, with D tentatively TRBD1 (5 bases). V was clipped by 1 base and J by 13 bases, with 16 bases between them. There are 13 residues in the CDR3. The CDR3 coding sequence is TGTGCCAGCAGTTTAGGGGCCGTAGGGCAGGGTTTCTTT. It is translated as CASSLGAVGQGFF.

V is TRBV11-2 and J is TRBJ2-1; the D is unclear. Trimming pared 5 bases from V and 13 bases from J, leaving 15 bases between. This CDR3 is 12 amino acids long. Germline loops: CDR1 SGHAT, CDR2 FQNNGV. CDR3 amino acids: CASSTTTYTQFF. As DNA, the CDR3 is TGTGCCAGCAGCACAACGACGTATACTCAGTTCTTC.

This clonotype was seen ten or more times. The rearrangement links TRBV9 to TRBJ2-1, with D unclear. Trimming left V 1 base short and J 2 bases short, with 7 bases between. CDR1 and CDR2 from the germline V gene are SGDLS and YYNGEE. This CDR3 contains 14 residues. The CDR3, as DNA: TGTGCCAGCAGCGTAAGTAGGGCCTACAATGAGCAGTTCTTC. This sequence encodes CASSVSRAYNEQFF.

The DNA of the CDR3 is TGTGCCAGCAGCCAAATCCGAGGGCCCCCCTACGAGCAGTACGTC. It yields the protein CASSQIRGPPYEQYV. This chain links TRBV7-9 with TRBJ2-7, with D perhaps TRBD2 (5 bases). This CDR3 has 15 amino acids. CDR1 SEHNR and CDR2 FQNEAQ come from the germline V gene (reference sequence). Between the trimmed V and J ends, which lost 5 bases and 2 bases, there was a span of 16 bases.

The DNA for the CDR3 is TGTGCCAGCAGCAACACAGGACTCCTCCACTTT. It encodes CASSNTGLLHF. V usage is TRBV7-6 and J usage is TRBJ1-6; D is possibly TRBD1 (5 bases). In germline, CDR1 is SGHVS, CDR2 FNYEAQ. The germline V and J ends were trimmed by 5 bases and 15 bases, with 11 bases remaining between them. This CDR3 comprises 11 residues.

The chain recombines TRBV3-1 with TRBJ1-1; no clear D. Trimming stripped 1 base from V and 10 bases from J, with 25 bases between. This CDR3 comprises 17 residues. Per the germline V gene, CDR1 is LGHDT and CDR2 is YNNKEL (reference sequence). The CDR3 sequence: CASSQAAARQSAARAFF. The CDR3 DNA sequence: TGTGCCAGCAGCCAAGCCGCCGCTCGCCAATCTGCGGCCCGAGCTTTCTTT.

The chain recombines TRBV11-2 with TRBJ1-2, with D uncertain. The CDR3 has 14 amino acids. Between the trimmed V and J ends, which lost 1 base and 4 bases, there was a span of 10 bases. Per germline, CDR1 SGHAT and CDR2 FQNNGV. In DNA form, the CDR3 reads TGTGCCAGCAGCTTAGTGCTTTGGGGCTATGGCTACACCTTC. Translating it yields CASSLVLWGYGYTF.

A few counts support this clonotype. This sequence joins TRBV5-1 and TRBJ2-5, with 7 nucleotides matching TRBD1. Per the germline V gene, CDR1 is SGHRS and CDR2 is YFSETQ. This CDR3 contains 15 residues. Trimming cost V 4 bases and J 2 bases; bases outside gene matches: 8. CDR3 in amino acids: CASSVTGMGQETQYF. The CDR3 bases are TGCGCCAGCAGCGTGACAGGGATGGGGCAAGAGACCCAGTACTTC.

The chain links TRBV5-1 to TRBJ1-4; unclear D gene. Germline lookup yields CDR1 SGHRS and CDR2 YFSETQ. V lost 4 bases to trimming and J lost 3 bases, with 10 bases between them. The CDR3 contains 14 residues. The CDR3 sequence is CASSLEDANEKLFF. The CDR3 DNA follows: TGCGCCAGCAGCCTAGAAGACGCTAATGAAAAACTGTTTTTT. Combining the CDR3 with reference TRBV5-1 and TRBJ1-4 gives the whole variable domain KAGVTQTPRYLIKTRGQQVTLSCSPISGHRSVSWYQQTPGQGLQFLFEYFSETQRNKGNFPGRFSGRQFSNSRSEMNVSTLELGDSALYLCASSLEDANEKLFFGSGTQLSVL.

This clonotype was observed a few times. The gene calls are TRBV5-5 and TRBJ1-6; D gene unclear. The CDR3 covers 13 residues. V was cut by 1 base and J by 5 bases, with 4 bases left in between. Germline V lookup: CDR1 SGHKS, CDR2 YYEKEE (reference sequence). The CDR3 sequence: CASSLMDNSPLHF. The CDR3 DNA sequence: TGTGCCAGCAGCTTGATGGATAATTCACCCCTCCACTTT.

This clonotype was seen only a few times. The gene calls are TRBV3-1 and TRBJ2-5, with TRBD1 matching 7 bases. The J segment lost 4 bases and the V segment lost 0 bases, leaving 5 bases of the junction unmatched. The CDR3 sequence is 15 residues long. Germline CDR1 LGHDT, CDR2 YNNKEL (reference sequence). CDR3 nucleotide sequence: TGTGCCAGCAGCCAAGAAAGGGGGCGCCGAGAGACCCAGTACTTC. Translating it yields CASSQERGRRETQYF.

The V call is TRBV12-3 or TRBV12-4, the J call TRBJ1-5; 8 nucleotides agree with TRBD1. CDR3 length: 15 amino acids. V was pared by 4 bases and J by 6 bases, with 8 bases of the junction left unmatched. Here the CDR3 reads CASSYSGGGFQPQHF. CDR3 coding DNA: TGTGCCAGCAGTTATTCAGGGGGCGGTTTTCAGCCCCAGCATTTT.

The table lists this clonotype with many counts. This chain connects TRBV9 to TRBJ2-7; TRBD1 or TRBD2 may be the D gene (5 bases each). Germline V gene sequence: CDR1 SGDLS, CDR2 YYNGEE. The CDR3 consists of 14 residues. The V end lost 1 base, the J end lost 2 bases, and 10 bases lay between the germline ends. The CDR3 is CASSVRDGTYEQYF. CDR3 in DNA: TGTGCCAGCAGCGTACGGGACGGGACCTACGAGCAGTACTTC.

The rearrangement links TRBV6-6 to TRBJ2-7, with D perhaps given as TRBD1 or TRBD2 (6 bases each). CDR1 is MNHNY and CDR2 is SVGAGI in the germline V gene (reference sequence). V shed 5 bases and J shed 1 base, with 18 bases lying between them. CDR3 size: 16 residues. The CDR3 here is CASSHGGQGPSYEQYF. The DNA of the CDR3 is TGTGCCAGCAGTCACGGGGGTCAGGGGCCGTCCTACGAGCAGTACTTC.

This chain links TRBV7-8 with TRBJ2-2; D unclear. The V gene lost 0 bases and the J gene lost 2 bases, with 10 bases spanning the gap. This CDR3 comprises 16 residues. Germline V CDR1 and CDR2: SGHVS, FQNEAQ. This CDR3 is CASSLALRRNTGELFF. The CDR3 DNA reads TGTGCCAGCAGCTTAGCGTTGCGGCGAAACACCGGGGAGCTGTTTTTT.

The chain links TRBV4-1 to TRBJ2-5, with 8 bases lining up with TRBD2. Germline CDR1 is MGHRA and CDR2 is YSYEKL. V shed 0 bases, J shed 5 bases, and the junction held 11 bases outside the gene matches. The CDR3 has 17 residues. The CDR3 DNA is TGCGCCAGCAGCCAAGAGACGGGAGGGGGGCCGGTGGAGACCCAGTACTTC. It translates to CASSQETGGGPVETQYF.

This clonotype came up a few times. The DNA of the CDR3 is TGCAGTGCTTCTCCGGGACAGGGAAAAGAAAAACTGTTTTTT. Translating gives CSASPGQGKEKLFF. The chain carries TRBV20-1 and TRBJ1-4, with 9 positions matching TRBD1. V was clipped by 5 bases and J by 8 bases; unmatched bases: 9. CDR1 is DFQATT and CDR2 is SNEGSKA in the germline V gene (reference sequence). CDR3 size: 14 residues.

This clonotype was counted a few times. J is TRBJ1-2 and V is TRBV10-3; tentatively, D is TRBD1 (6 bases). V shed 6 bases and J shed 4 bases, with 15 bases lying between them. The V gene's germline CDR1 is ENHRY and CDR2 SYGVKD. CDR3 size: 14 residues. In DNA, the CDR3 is TGTGCCATCAGAAACAGGGAGCACGGCTATGGCTACACCTTC. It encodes CAIRNREHGYGYTF.

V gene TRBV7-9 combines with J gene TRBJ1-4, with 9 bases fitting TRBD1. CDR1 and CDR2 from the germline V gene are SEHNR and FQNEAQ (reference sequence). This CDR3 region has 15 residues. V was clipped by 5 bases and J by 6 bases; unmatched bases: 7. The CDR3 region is CASSPKQGADEKLFF. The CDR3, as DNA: TGTGCCAGCAGCCCCAAACAGGGGGCAGATGAAAAACTGTTTTTT.

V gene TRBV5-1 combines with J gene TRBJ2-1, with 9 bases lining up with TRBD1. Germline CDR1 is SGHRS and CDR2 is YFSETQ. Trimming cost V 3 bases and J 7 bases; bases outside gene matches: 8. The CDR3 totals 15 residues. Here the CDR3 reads CASSSLGTGYNEQFF. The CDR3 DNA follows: TGCGCCAGCAGCTCACTCGGGACAGGGTATAATGAGCAGTTCTTC.

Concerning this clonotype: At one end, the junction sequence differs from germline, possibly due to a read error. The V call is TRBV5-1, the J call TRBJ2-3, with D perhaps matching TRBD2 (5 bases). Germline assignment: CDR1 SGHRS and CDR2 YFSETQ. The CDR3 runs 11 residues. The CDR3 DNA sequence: TGCGCCAGCAGATGGGGAGATACGCGGTATTTT. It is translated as CASRWGDTRYF.

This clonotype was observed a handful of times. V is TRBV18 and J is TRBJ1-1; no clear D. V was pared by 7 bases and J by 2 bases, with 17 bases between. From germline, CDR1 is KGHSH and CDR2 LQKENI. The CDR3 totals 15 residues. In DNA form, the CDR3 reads TGTGCCAGCTTCCAGTCTCTCAGGACCAACACTGAAGCTTTCTTT. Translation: CASFQSLRTNTEAFF. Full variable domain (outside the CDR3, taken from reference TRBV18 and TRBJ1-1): NAGVMQNPRHLVRRRGQEARLRCSPMKGHSHVYWYRQLPEEGLKFMVYLQKENIIDESGMPKERFSAEFPKEGPSILRIQQVVRGDSAAYFCASFQSLRTNTEAFFGQGTRLTVV.

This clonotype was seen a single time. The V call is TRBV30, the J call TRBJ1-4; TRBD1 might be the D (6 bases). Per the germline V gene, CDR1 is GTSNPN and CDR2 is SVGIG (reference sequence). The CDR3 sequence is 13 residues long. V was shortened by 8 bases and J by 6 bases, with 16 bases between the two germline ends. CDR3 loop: CARKNRDDEKLFF. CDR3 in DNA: TGTGCCCGGAAGAACAGGGATGATGAAAAACTGTTTTTT.

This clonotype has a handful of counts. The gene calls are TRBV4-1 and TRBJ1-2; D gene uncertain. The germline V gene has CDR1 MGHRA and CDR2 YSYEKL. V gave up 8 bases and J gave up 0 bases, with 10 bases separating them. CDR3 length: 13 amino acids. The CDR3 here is CASRPATNYGYTF. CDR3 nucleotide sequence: TGCGCCAGCCGCCCAGCAACTAACTATGGCTACACCTTC.